This T cell receptor (beta chain) stems from a study of T cell responses to AZD1222 COVID-19 vaccine. CDR3 length: 15 amino acids. The germline gives CDR1 MDHEN, CDR2 SYDVKM. With V trimmed by 7 bases and J by 7 bases, 10 bases remained unmatched. TCRdb keeps only in-frame clones here, not all; method: immunoSEQ multiplex PCR. There are more than 100,000 clones in the sample; 80% to 90% occur only once, and about 3% lies in the top ten. This TCR came from an adult in good health. J is TRBJ1-6 and V is TRBV28, with 7 bases aligning to TRBD1. Source: peripheral blood, taken on day 0 of AZD1222 vaccination. CDR3 coding DNA: TGTGCCAGCACTTTGACAGGGTTGGGGAATTCACCCCTCCACTTT. Its translation: CASTLTGLGNSPLHF. Drawing the rest from reference TRBV28 and TRBJ1-6, the complete variable domain is DVKVTQSSRYLVKRTGEKVFLECVQDMDHENMFWYRQDPGLGLRLIYFSYDVKMKEKGDIPEGYSVSREKKERFSLILESASTNQTSMYLCASTLTGLGNSPLHFGNGTRLTVT.